This T cell receptor (beta chain) was observed in a study of beta chain features in type 1 diabetes (dated by TCRdb to between 2018 and 2020). Regarding the complete study: No differences in mean age, gender distribution, total cell number or subset yield were found between patients and healthy donors. Across all samples, fewer than 130 million sorted cells were examined, and cell number per subset correlated strongly with RNA yield. Whereas all 28 donors provided naive and central memory subsets, regulatory and stem cell-like memory subsets were isolated from just 8 patients and roughly 8 healthy donors. In the study, TCRB repertoires of sorted circulating CD4+ T cell subsets from recently diagnosed type 1 diabetes patients were compared with those of matched healthy donors. Beyond this particular receptor, the publication reports: Because cDNA rather than genomic DNA was sequenced, highly expressing activated cells could have been over-represented, although no difference in activation and CD3 levels was found between groups. A moderate but significant shortening of TCRB CDR3 length was observed in type 1 diabetes patients in all four CD4+ subsets. Because small numbers of individuals were included in the HLA sub-analyses, any influence of HLA type on TCRB rearrangement was left unresolved. Naive, central memory and regulatory TCRB repertoires appeared to be more similar among patients than among healthy donors. Patients with type 1 diabetes made fewer insertions and deleted more nucleotides at VDJ recombination sites, implying thymic rearrangement abnormalities. Shorter templates might have been favored by PCR, but patient and control samples were amplified and corrected together, so both groups would have been affected equally by any skew.

Ends trimmed: V by 4 bases, J by 1 base; bases unmatched to a gene: 7. In the germline V gene (reference sequence), CDR1 corresponds to SGHNT and CDR2 to YYREEE. The CDR3 runs 16 amino acids, cysteine and phenylalanine included. Left in the record is the CDR3 DNA by itself, 48 bases read in frame from the first base. This clone was found a few times. Its antigen remains undetermined. No clone much larger than this one lies a single base away; base qualities are absent. A single peripheral blood draw of around 0.11 L on average was collected from each donor into heparinised tubes. A BD FACSAria II was used to sort naive, central memory, regulatory and stem cell-like memory CD4+ T cells with a panel that included CD45RO, CCR7, CD25, CD127, CD95 and CD27. A purity above 98% was achieved for all sorted populations. PBMCs were isolated right away by Lymphoprep density gradient centrifugation and were stained directly, without culture. So that batch effects would be minimized, each experiment stained and sorted samples in pairs, pairing one healthy donor with one patient.

The entire amount of isolated RNA was reverse transcribed using the High Capacity cDNA Reverse Transcription Kit, so the sequenced TCRB transcripts were expressed ones. Naive, central memory and regulatory T cell samples underwent deep immunoSEQ sequencing, averaging around 4 million total reads per sample. After sorted cells were lysed in RLT buffer, RNA was extracted with DNase-treated RNeasy Micro or Mini kits, with the choice depending on cell number. Each cell subset was processed separately to prevent cross-contamination, with patient and healthy donor samples processed together. TCRB sequences were amplified from cDNA with the immunoSEQ multiplex PCR, producing 87-bp fragments spanning the CDR3 region. Amplicons were sequenced on the Illumina HiSeq platform. In the authors' own workflow: Synthetic template baselines were used to correct PCR bias computationally, reads within Hamming distance 2 were collapsed together, and singletons that could not be merged were discarded. Reads were aligned against IMGT to assign V, D and J genes, CDR3 length and insertions or deletions at six rearrangement sites. Within each subset, clonotype counts were normalized to the number of sorted cells before true diversity and Gini coefficients were calculated with the tcR R package. Repertoire sharing was quantified using the overlap coefficient calculated on TCRB nucleotide sequences. Out-of-frame TCRB sequences from naive cells were analyzed as a proxy for the pre-selection repertoire. The source is immuneACCESS, and TCRdb retained only in-frame sequences with V and J called. Part of the clones is not carried over; for the studies checked, unresolved V genes explain less than half of this, and the remainder is unexplained. V, J and clone size reflect that table, while D and trimming were determined from the DNA. For this sample there are some 660,000 clones; more than 12% appear just once. Of the sample, approximately 0.043% is held by the ten largest clones.

Material: naive CD4+ T cells from blood. The sample's cell subset or site label, in plain terms: true naive CD4+ T cells. Recombination joined TRBV5-4 with TRBJ1-1; 10 central nucleotides agree with TRBD1. The clonotype originates from a young man with type 1 diabetes. CDR3 protein: CASSPRTGGQNTEAFF. The bases read TGTGCCAGCAGCCCGCGGACAGGGGGTCAGAACACTGAAGCTTTCTTT. Full variable domain (CDR3 extended with the reference TRBV5-4 and TRBJ1-1 proteins): ETGVTQSPTHLIKTRGQQVTLRCSSQSGHNTVSWYQQALGQGPQFIFQYYREEENGRGNFPPRFSGLQFPNYSSELNVNALELDDSALYLCASSPRTGGQNTEAFFGQGTRLTVV.